A selection of T cell receptor beta chains follows, all from one sample in a study of cytomegalovirus exposure and HLA in healthy donors. The protocol was immunoSEQ multiplex PCR, while the TCRdb copy is restricted to in-frame clones and leaves out a portion. The sample has about 93,000 clones; roughly four fifths are singletons. The sample taken for sequencing was PBMCs. Receptors originate from a man between 50 and 59 years old in good health and CMV-seronegative. Each CDR3 is given with its conserved first and last residue. D genes are given only for firm matches. Size values are once, few and many counts, or a class for expanded clones, and some rows have none.

-	TRBJ2-7	TRBV27	TRBD2	CASSVIDSGRGYEQYF	TGTGCCAGCAGCGTCATTGACAGCGGGAGGGGTTACGAGCAGTACTTC
-	TRBJ2-3	TRBV5-1	-	CASSRRGARSSTDTQYF	TGCGCCAGCAGCCGACGGGGGGCCCGATCTAGCACAGATACGCAGTATTTT
-	TRBJ2-1	TRBV5-1	-	CATSPTYSSYNEQFF	TGCGCCACTAGTCCGACGTACTCCTCCTACAATGAGCAGTTCTTC
-	TRBJ2-7	TRBV6-5	-	CASSVDGGREQYF	TGTGCCAGCAGTGTGGACGGAGGGCGGGAGCAGTACTTC
-	TRBJ1-5	TRBV11-2	-	CASSLDLAQPQHF	TGTGCCAGCAGCTTAGATCTCGCGCAGCCCCAGCATTTT
once	TRBJ2-7	TRBV10-3	-	CAISEARGEQYF	TGTGCCATCAGTGAGGCTAGGGGAGAGCAGTACTTC
-	TRBJ1-1	TRBV25-1	-	CASNKGSGTEAFF	TGTGCCAGCAATAAGGGGTCAGGGACTGAAGCTTTCTTT
few	TRBJ1-1	TRBV29-1	-	CSVDKGGWSEAFF	TGCAGCGTTGATAAGGGGGGGTGGAGTGAAGCTTTCTTT
few	TRBJ1-1	TRBV5-4	TRBD1	CASSTGQVMNTEAFF	TGTGCCAGCAGCACCGGACAGGTGATGAACACTGAAGCTTTCTTT
-	TRBJ2-3	TRBV10-3	TRBD1	CAIRDREITQYF	TGTGCCATCAGGGACAGGGAGATAACGCAGTATTTT
-	TRBJ2-1	TRBV7-2	TRBD2	CASRWASGRNNEQFF	TGTGCCAGCAGGTGGGCTAGCGGGAGGAACAATGAGCAGTTCTTC
-	TRBJ1-1	TRBV28	-	CASGATGGAEAFF	TGTGCCAGCGGCGCGACAGGAGGTGCTGAAGCTTTCTTT
-	TRBJ2-7	TRBV6-6	TRBD1	CASSYSTGQGFHEQYF	TGTGCCAGTAGTTACTCGACGGGACAGGGGTTCCACGAGCAGTACTTC
-	TRBJ2-2	TRBV2	-	CASSRDMLNTGELFF	TGTGCCAGCAGCCGAGACATGCTGAACACCGGGGAGCTGTTTTTT
-	TRBJ2-5	TRBV6-5	-	CASSYSRVQTQYF	TGTGCCAGCAGTTACTCCAGGGTCCAGACCCAGTACTTC
-	TRBJ1-2	TRBV5-1	TRBD1	CASSYGDRANRGYTF	TGCGCCAGCAGCTACGGAGACAGGGCGAACCGAGGCTACACCTTC
-	TRBJ1-2	TRBV6-5	TRBD1	CASSSDRPPDGYTF	TGTGCCAGCAGTTCGGACAGGCCGCCCGATGGCTACACCTTC
-	TRBJ2-7	TRBV9	TRBD1	CASSVEGQGAREQYF	TGTGCCAGCAGCGTAGAGGGACAGGGGGCAAGGGAGCAGTACTTC
once	TRBJ2-7	TRBV4-2	TRBD2	CASSQGDSGSYEQYF	TGTGCCAGCAGCCAAGGGGATAGCGGGTCCTACGAGCAGTACTTC
-	TRBJ2-4	TRBV5-1	TRBD2	CASSPRLAGIAKNIQYF	TGCGCCAGCAGTCCGAGACTAGCGGGAATAGCCAAAAACATTCAGTACTTC
few	TRBJ1-2	TRBV6-6	-	CASSLRSNYGYTF	TGTGCCAGCAGTTTGAGGAGTAACTATGGCTACACCTTC
-	TRBJ2-2	TRBV10-3	TRBD2	CAIRAGVTVTGELFF	TGTGCCATCAGAGCGGGAGTAACGGTCACCGGGGAGCTGTTTTTT
-	TRBJ2-7	TRBV7-2	-	CASSSDRRGTYEQYF	TGTGCCAGCAGCTCAGACCGACGGGGGACCTACGAGCAGTACTTC
-	TRBJ1-2	TRBV6-6	-	CASSYSKGNYGYTF	TGTGCCAGCAGTTACTCGAAGGGGAACTATGGCTACACCTTC
-	TRBJ2-2	TRBV10-3	-	CAISESRERNGELFF	TGTGCCATCAGTGAGTCCCGGGAGAGGAACGGGGAGCTGTTTTTT
-	TRBJ2-1	TRBV19	-	CASSLTGDNEQFF	TGTGCCAGTAGTCTGACAGGAGACAATGAGCAGTTCTTC
-	TRBJ2-7	TRBV6-5	-	CASSYSSAFPYEQYF	TGTGCCAGCAGTTACTCTAGCGCATTCCCCTACGAGCAGTACTTC
-	TRBJ1-1	TRBV4-2	-	CASSQAGASDRPNTEAFF	TGTGCCAGCAGCCAAGCAGGGGCGAGTGACAGGCCGAACACTGAAGCTTTCTTT
-	TRBJ1-1	TRBV19	-	CASSPRGRDTEAFF	TGTGCCAGTAGTCCTAGGGGGAGGGACACTGAAGCTTTCTTT
-	TRBJ1-4	TRBV28	TRBD1	CAAQPLITDRAGEKLFF	TGTGCCGCCCAACCACTGATAACGGACAGGGCTGGCGAAAAACTGTTTTTT
-	TRBJ1-1	TRBV2	-	CASSVERGNTEAFF	TGTGCCAGCAGTGTCGAAAGGGGGAACACTGAAGCTTTCTTT
-	TRBJ2-1	TRBV6-1	TRBD2	CASTEGTSGIVFF	TGTGCCAGCACCGAGGGGACTAGCGGGATTGTGTTCTTC
-	TRBJ2-7	TRBV27	TRBD1	CASSDDRGRYEQYF	TGTGCCAGCAGTGACGACAGGGGACGCTACGAGCAGTACTTC